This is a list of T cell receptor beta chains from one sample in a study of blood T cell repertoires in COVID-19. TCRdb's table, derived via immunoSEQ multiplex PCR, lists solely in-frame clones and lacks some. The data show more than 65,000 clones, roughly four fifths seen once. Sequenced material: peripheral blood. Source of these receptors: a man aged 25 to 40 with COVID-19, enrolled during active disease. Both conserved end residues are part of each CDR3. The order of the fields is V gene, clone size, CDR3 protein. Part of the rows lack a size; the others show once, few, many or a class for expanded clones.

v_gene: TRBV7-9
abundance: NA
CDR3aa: CASSSPLAGLYEQYF

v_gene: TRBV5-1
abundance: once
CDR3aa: CASSLSAGVEQFF

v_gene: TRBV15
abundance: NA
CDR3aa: CATSRERQGEPPLHF

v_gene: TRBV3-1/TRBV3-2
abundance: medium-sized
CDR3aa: CASSQDLGQGSSYEQYF

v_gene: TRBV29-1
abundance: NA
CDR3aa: CSVEDPQGFYGYTF

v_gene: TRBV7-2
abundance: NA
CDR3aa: CASTFPGSGNSPLHF

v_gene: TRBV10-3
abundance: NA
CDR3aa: CAISHPPGAEAFF

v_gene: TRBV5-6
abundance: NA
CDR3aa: CASSFGEETQYF

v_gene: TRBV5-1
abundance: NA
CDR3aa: CARSDQTREGYNEQFF

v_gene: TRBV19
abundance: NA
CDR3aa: CASSIDGGQNTEAFF

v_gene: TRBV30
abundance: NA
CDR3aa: CAWSRTSLDTQYF

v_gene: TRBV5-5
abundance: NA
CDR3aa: CASSLRQDGSYEQYF

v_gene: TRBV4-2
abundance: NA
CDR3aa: CASSQDPILAGDTDTQYF

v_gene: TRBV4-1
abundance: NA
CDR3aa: CASSHAADRVNEKLFF

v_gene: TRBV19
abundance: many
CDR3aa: CASSIGPGRLYEQYF

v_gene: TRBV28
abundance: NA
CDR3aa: CASSPQGYYGYTF

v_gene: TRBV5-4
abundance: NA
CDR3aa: CASSFITGGNGYTF

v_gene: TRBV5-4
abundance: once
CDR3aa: CASSLEQGAYNEQFF

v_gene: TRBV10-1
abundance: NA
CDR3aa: CASGQGANTGELFF

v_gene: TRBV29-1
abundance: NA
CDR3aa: CSVERQGHPYEQYF

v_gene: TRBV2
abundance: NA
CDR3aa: CASSEVSEAQHF

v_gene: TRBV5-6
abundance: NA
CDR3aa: CASSFGNEQFF

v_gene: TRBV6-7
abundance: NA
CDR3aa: CASSSPTLGGPSTDTQYF

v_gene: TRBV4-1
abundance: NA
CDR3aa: CASSSSTSLSYEQYF

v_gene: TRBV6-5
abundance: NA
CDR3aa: CASSLGTGGPYEQYF

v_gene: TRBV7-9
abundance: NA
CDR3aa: CASSLAAGNTEAFF

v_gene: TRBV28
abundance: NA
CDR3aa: CAIGGLAKYF

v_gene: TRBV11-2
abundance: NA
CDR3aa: CASSLSSDTEAFF

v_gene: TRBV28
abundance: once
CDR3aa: CASSFTGTLYGYTF

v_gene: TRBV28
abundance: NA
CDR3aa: CASSLWNSGGQGKSNQPQHF

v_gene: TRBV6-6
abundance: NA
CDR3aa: CASSYSPPGSNYGYTF

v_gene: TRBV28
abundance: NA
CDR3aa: CASTKWGSSGDEQFF

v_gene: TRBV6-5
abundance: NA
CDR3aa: CASSPSRGLNTEAFF

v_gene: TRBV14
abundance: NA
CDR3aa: CASSQLAGEATQYF

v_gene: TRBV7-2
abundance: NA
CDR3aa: CASSPDRGGYTF

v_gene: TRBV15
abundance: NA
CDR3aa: CAISGSGMGGEQFF

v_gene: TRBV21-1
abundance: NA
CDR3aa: CAPGRQNTEAFF